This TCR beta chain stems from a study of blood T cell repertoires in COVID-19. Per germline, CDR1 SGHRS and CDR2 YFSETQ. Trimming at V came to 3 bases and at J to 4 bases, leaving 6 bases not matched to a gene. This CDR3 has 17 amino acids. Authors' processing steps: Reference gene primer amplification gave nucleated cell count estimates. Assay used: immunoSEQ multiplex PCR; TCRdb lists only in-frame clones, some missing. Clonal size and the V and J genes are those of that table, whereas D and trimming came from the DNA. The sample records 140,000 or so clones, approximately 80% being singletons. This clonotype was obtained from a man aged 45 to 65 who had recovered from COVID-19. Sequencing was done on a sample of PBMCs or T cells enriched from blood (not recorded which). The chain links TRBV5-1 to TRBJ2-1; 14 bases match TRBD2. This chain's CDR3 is CASSSRTSGGSYNEQFF. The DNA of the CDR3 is TGCGCCAGCAGCTCCCGGACTAGCGGGGGGTCTTACAATGAGCAGTTCTTC.